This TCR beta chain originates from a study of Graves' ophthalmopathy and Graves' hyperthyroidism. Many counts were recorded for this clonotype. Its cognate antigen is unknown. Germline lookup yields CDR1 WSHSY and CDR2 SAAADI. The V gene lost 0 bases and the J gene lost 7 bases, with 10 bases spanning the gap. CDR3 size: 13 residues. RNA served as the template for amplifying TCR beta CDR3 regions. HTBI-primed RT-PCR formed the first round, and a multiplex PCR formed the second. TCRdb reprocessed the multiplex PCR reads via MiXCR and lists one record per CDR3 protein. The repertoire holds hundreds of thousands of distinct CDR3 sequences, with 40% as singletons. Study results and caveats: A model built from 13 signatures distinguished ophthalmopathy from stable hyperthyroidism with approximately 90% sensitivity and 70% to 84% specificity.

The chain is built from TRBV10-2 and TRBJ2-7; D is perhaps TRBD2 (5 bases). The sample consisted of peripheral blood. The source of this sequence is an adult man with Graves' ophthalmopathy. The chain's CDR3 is CASSESEGLEQYF. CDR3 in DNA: TGCGCCAGCAGTGAGTCAGAGGGTCTTGAGCAGTACTTC.